A single sample is the source of the 17 T cell receptor beta chains below, sequenced in a study of CD8+CD57+ T cells in acquired aplastic anemia. Patients chosen for sequencing had shown CD8+CD57+ cell expansion by flow cytometry. Genomic DNA constituted the template upon which TCR beta VDJ and CDR3 profiling was performed. One entry per CDR3 protein, called by TCRdb with MiXCR from the reads. The sample includes around 430,000 distinct CDR3 sequences, over 25% of them seen just once. The sequenced material came from sorted CD4+, CD8+, or CD8+CD57+ T cells (not recorded which) from PBMCs. These receptors were collected from a human donor with aplastic anemia.

This clonotype was counted between two and nine times. The chain joins TRBV19 to TRBJ2-2; 7 bases align to TRBD1. V gave up 6 bases and J gave up 1 base; unmatched junction bases: 8. The germline gives CDR1 LNHDA, CDR2 SQIVND (reference sequence). The CDR3 length is 16 residues. As DNA, the CDR3 is TGTGCCAGTAGACGTCCGGGACAGCAGAACACCGGGGAGCTGTTTTTT. It translates to CASRRPGQQNTGELFF.

This clonotype was seen a handful of times. The V and J genes are TRBV6-4 and TRBJ2-1, with D perhaps TRBD1 or TRBD2 (5 bases each). The CDR3 is made up of 18 amino acids. Trimming took 2 bases from V and 5 from J, leaving 22 bases between them. CDR1 and CDR2 (germline): MRHNA, SNTAGT. CDR3 residues: CASSDTRRTRDGNNEQFF. The CDR3 DNA reads as TGTGCCAGCAGTGACACCCGACGGACAAGGGACGGGAACAATGAGCAGTTCTTC.

This clonotype was counted ten times or more. The gene calls are TRBV9 and TRBJ1-4, with D perhaps matching TRBD1 (6 bases). The germline CDR1 and CDR2 sequences are SGDLS and YYNGEE. CDR3 size: 15 residues. The V and J ends lost 0 bases and 5 bases respectively, with 11 bases between them. CDR3 residues: CASSVAPGANEKLFF. The CDR3 DNA sequence: TGTGCCAGCAGCGTAGCTCCAGGGGCAAATGAAAAACTGTTTTTT.

Turning to this clonotype: Sequence at one end of the junction differs from germline and may be a read error. This chain connects TRBV10-3 to TRBJ2-7; D ambiguous. Germline V lookup: CDR1 ENHRY, CDR2 SYGVKD. The CDR3 length is 13 residues. CDR3 amino acids: CANSESPGHEQYF. The CDR3 coding sequence is TGTGCCAACAGTGAGTCGCCGGGCCACGAGCAGTACTTC.

This chain uses TRBV6-1 with TRBJ1-5, with a tentative D call TRBD1 (5 bases). The CDR3 sequence is 16 residues long. Trimming shortened V by 4 bases and J by 7 bases, and 20 bases separated the two germline ends. From germline, CDR1 is MNHNS and CDR2 SASEGT. The CDR3 loop reads CASSVRTTLGRQPQHF. The DNA of the CDR3 is TGTGCCAGCAGTGTCCGGACGACCCTGGGGCGGCAGCCCCAGCATTTT.

At least ten counts were recorded for this clonotype. This chain links TRBV7-3 with TRBJ2-7; TRBD1 matches at 7 bases. The CDR3 is 15 amino acids. With V trimmed by 2 bases and J by 2 bases, 6 bases remained unmatched. Germline V gene data show CDR1 as SGHTA and CDR2 as FQGTGA. The DNA of the CDR3 is TGTGCCAGCAGCTTAGGGACAGATGCCCCCTACGAGCAGTACTTC. Amino acid sequence: CASSLGTDAPYEQYF.

This clonotype was counted at least ten times. At one end, the junction sequence differs from germline, possibly due to a read error. CDR3 in amino acids: CASSVRQGNSPLHF. The CDR3 DNA reads as TGTGCCAGCAGTGTGCGGCAAGGCAATTCGCCCCTCCACTTT. The chain recombines TRBV6-1 with TRBJ1-6, with D unclear. In germline, CDR1 is MNHNS, CDR2 SASEGT. The CDR3 totals 14 residues.

The genes are TRBV6-5 and TRBJ2-7; TRBD2 might be the D (6 bases). CDR1 is MNHEY, CDR2 SVGAGI, per germline. CDR3 length equals 16 residues. V was pared by 1 base and J by 0 bases, with 13 bases between. CDR3 DNA sequence: TGTGCCAGCAGTTACTTGGCGGGGAGGAGCTCCTACGAGCAGTACTTC. Protein: CASSYLAGRSSYEQYF.

This clonotype was seen more than once but under ten times. V usage is TRBV2 and J usage is TRBJ2-2; D remains unclear. Deletions cut 6 bases from V and 1 base from J, with 3 bases between. CDR3 length: 12 residues. Germline-derived CDR1 and CDR2 are SNHLY and FYNNEI. DNA of the CDR3: TGTGCCAGCAGGGGGAACACCGGGGAGCTGTTTTTT. Its translation is CASRGNTGELFF. Full variable domain (outside the CDR3, taken from reference TRBV2 and TRBJ2-2): EPEVTQTPSHQVTQMGQEVILRCVPISNHLYFYWYRQILGQKVEFLVSFYNNEISEKSEIFDDQFSVERPDGSNFTLKIRSTKLEDSAMYFCASRGNTGELFFGEGSRLTVL.

This clonotype was observed many times. The chain carries TRBV5-6 and TRBJ2-7; D perhaps matches TRBD2 (5 bases). Trimming took off 3 bases at V and 7 bases at J, with 11 bases between the two ends. Germline CDR1 is SGHDT and CDR2 is YYEEEE. CDR3 length: 12 residues. The CDR3 coding sequence is TGTGCCAGCAGCTCGACCTCGGGGGAGCAGTACTTC. It codes for CASSSTSGEQYF.

The chain combines TRBV6-1 with TRBJ1-5; D remains unclear. The CDR3 is 12 amino acids. V was cut by 4 bases and J by 6 bases, with 7 bases left in between. The germline CDR1 and CDR2 sequences are MNHNS and SASEGT. The CDR3 spells CASSGNGQPQHF. In nucleotides, the CDR3 is TGTGCCAGCAGTGGCAACGGTCAGCCCCAGCATTTT.

V is TRBV19 and J is TRBJ2-2, with unresolved D. Per the germline V gene, CDR1 is LNHDA and CDR2 is SQIVND (reference sequence). This CDR3 is 14 amino acids long. The V end was cut by 2 bases, the J end by 0 bases, with 4 bases between. The CDR3 coding sequence is TGTGCCAGTAGTATACAGCCGAACACCGGGGAGCTGTTTTTT. The encoded protein is CASSIQPNTGELFF.

This clonotype came up many times. The DNA for the CDR3 is TGCGCCAGCAGCAGGGACAGCCCTGACATTCAGTACTTC. It yields the protein CASSRDSPDIQYF. This chain connects TRBV5-1 to TRBJ2-4; 7 nucleotides agree with TRBD1. With 4 bases clipped from V and 8 bases from J, the junction kept 6 bases outside the gene matches. The germline V gene has CDR1 SGHRS and CDR2 YFSETQ. This CDR3 has 13 residues.

A few counts support this clonotype. This chain connects TRBV7-2 to TRBJ2-1; possible D gene TRBD1, 5 bases. Between the trimmed V and J ends, which lost 2 bases and 4 bases, there was a span of 12 bases. From germline, CDR1 is SGHTA and CDR2 FQGNSA. This CDR3 is built from 15 residues. CDR3 sequence reads: CASSLTGGDYNEQFF. The CDR3 DNA is TGTGCCAGCAGCTTAACAGGCGGAGATTACAATGAGCAGTTCTTC.

This clonotype was recorded at least ten times. This chain joins TRBV24-1 and TRBJ1-5, with D uncertain. Germline V gene sequence: CDR1 KGHDR, CDR2 SFDVKD. V shed 0 bases and J shed 0 bases, with 2 bases lying between them. The CDR3 spans 14 residues. CDR3 sequence reads: CATSDLNSNQPQHF. CDR3 in DNA: TGTGCCACCAGTGATTTGAATAGCAATCAGCCCCAGCATTTT.

The chain is built from TRBV3-1 and TRBJ2-7, with D perhaps matching TRBD1 or TRBD2 (7 bases each). The CDR3 is made up of 14 amino acids. Germline-derived CDR1 and CDR2 are LGHDT and YNNKEL (reference sequence). The germline V and J ends were trimmed by 1 base and 6 bases, with 13 bases remaining between them. The CDR3 DNA is TGTGCCAGCAGCCAAGCAGGGGGGGCCTGCGAGCAGTACTTC. It translates to CASSQAGGACEQYF.

Ten or more counts support this clonotype. One end of the junction is discordant with germline, which a read error may explain. This chain uses TRBV2 with TRBJ1-3, with no clear D. This CDR3 is 13 amino acids long. Germline assignment: CDR1 SNHLY and CDR2 FYNNEI. CDR3 DNA: TGTGCCAACAGTGGAGTTTCTGGAAACACCATATATTTT. This gives the protein CANSGVSGNTIYF.